Presented here are 21 T cell receptor beta chains from one specimen sequenced in a study of Tregs in tolerant kidney transplant recipients (dated by TCRdb to between 2018 and 2021). Transplants used related donors with nonmyeloablative bone marrow transplantation; mixed chimerism was transient in the human trials. Library creation used the immunoSEQ multiplex PCR assay. TCRdb took this table from immuneACCESS and kept in-frame rearrangements with V and J called. Such tables lack part of the clones; where checked against another copy, unresolved V genes explain under half of the gap, and the rest is unexplained. This sample lists about 81,000 clones; around 90% were detected once. Roughly 1.5% of the sample is held by the ten biggest clonotypes. The specimen was CD4+ T cells from blood (PBMCs), collected 24 months after the transplant. Receptors were obtained from a human patient who received a combined kidney and bone marrow transplant. Donor T cells from the graft may be present among the T cells after a transplant.

This chain connects TRBV5-1 to TRBJ2-1; a possible D gene is TRBD1 (6 bases). This CDR3 is 15 amino acids long. V lost 1 base and J 4 bases, leaving 12 bases between the germline ends. Germline assignment: CDR1 SGHRS and CDR2 YFSETQ. CDR3: CASSLTGTLYNEQFF. In nucleotides, the CDR3 is TGCGCCAGCAGCTTGACCGGGACACTGTACAATGAGCAGTTCTTC. The full variable domain, with the rest looked up from reference TRBV5-1 and TRBJ2-1, is KAGVTQTPRYLIKTRGQQVTLSCSPISGHRSVSWYQQTPGQGLQFLFEYFSETQRNKGNFPGRFSGRQFSNSRSEMNVSTLELGDSALYLCASSLTGTLYNEQFFGPGTRLTVL.

The genes are TRBV7-2 and TRBJ2-6, with D unresolved. The CDR3 consists of 18 residues. V lost 5 bases, J lost 0 bases, and 17 bases lay in between. The germline CDR1 and CDR2 sequences are SGHTA and FQGNSA. CDR3 nucleotide sequence: TGTGCCAGCAGCCCTAGAGATAGCCGGTTCTCTGGGGCCAACGTCCTGACTTTC. It specifies CASSPRDSRFSGANVLTF.

The chain carries TRBV5-1 and TRBJ2-3; D remains ambiguous. The germline V gene has CDR1 SGHRS and CDR2 YFSETQ. The length of the CDR3 is 14 residues. Deletions cut 3 bases from V and 0 bases from J, with 8 bases between. CDR3 in amino acids: CASSSTSSTDTQYF. CDR3 sequence (DNA): TGCGCCAGCAGCTCCACTTCGAGCACAGATACGCAGTATTTT.

V is TRBV5-1 and J is TRBJ2-2, with 14 bases matching TRBD2. The germline V gene has CDR1 SGHRS and CDR2 YFSETQ. CDR3 length equals 18 residues. Germline trimming cut 0 bases from V and 6 bases from J; bases unmatched to any gene: 7. The chain's CDR3 is CASSLAVGLAGDSGELFF. In DNA, the CDR3 is TGCGCCAGCAGCTTGGCCGTGGGACTAGCGGGGGACTCCGGGGAGCTGTTTTTT.

The chain has TRBV5-1 and TRBJ2-2; 10 nucleotides align to TRBD2. Per germline, CDR1 SGHRS and CDR2 YFSETQ. The CDR3 is 16 residues long. J was trimmed by 1 base and V by 4 bases; bases with no gene match: 4. The DNA of the CDR3 is TGCGCCAGCAGCAAATTAGCGGGGGGGAACACCGGGGAGCTGTTTTTT. It yields the protein CASSKLAGGNTGELFF.

This sequence joins TRBV4-1 and TRBJ1-1; D gene ambiguous. The CDR3 covers 13 residues. The ends were cut back, 0 bases at V and 4 bases at J, with 6 bases in the middle. Germline V gene sequence: CDR1 MGHRA, CDR2 YSYEKL. This CDR3 is CASSQDLSTEAFF. CDR3 DNA: TGCGCCAGCAGCCAAGATCTCAGCACTGAAGCTTTCTTT.

The chain recombines TRBV15 with TRBJ2-6; D may be TRBD1 (6 bases). CDR3 length: 14 amino acids. The ends were cut back, 8 bases at V and 2 bases at J, with 10 bases in the middle. The germline V gene encodes CDR1 LNHNV and CDR2 YYDKDF (reference sequence). The CDR3 reads CATARGPGANVLTF. DNA for the CDR3: TGTGCCACCGCCAGGGGCCCTGGGGCCAACGTCCTGACTTTC. The complete variable domain, with remaining parts taken from reference TRBV15 and TRBJ2-6, reads DAMVIQNPRYQVTQFGKPVTLSCSQTLNHNVMYWYQQKSSQAPKLLFHYYDKDFNNEADTPDNFQSRRPNTSFCFLDIRSPGLGDTAMYLCATARGPGANVLTFGAGSRLTVL.

In its sample, this clone was seen a few times. CDR3 residues: CASSAAANYGYTF. For the CDR3, the DNA is TGTGCCAGCAGTGCTGCAGCTAACTATGGCTACACCTTC. The gene calls are TRBV2 and TRBJ1-2; D remains unclear. The CDR3 length is 13 residues. Germline V gene data show CDR1 as SNHLY and CDR2 as FYNNEI. V dropped 4 bases and J dropped 0 bases, with 6 bases sitting between them.

V usage is TRBV11-3 and J usage is TRBJ2-3; TRBD2 matches 9 bases. The germline CDR1 and CDR2 sequences are SGHNT and YENEEA. This CDR3 comprises 15 residues. V trimming: 2 bases; J trimming: 2 bases; junction bases outside the gene matches: 2. CDR3 protein: CASSLLAGPTDTQYF. DNA of the CDR3: TGTGCCAGCAGCTTACTAGCGGGACCCACAGATACGCAGTATTTT.

This clone was found once. This chain connects TRBV5-4 to TRBJ2-1; D perhaps matches TRBD2 (6 bases). This CDR3 is 16 amino acids long. V was shortened by 4 bases and J by 0 bases, with 14 bases between the two germline ends. Germline V gene lookup returns CDR1 SGHNT and CDR2 YYREEE (reference sequence). The CDR3 region is CASSTPAGSSYNEQFF. CDR3 DNA sequence: TGTGCCAGCAGCACCCCGGCCGGGAGCTCCTACAATGAGCAGTTCTTC.

CDR3 nucleotides: TGTGCCAGCGAACTAACCTTGAGAGAGACCCAGTACTTC. The encoded protein is CASELTLRETQYF. This chain connects TRBV18 to TRBJ2-5; D unclear. V was cut by 8 bases and J by 4 bases, with 14 bases left in between. This CDR3 spans 13 amino acids. Looked up from germline, CDR1 is KGHSH and CDR2 is LQKENI.

The chain is built from TRBV5-4 and TRBJ1-1, with D maybe TRBD1 (6 bases). V lost 0 bases and J 5 bases, leaving 11 bases between the germline ends. Germline CDR1 SGHNT, CDR2 YYREEE (reference sequence). This CDR3 is 14 amino acids long. The CDR3 region has the DNA TGTGCCAGCAGCTTGGGACAGGAGTGGACTGAAGCTTTCTTT. Its translation: CASSLGQEWTEAFF.

CDR3 sequence: CASSVGVSDEQFF. The CDR3, as DNA: TGCGCCAGCAGCGTCGGGGTTTCCGATGAGCAGTTCTTC. V usage is TRBV5-1 and J usage is TRBJ2-1; possible D gene TRBD2, 5 bases. Trimming removed 4 bases from V and 8 bases from J, with 13 bases in between. The CDR3 is made up of 13 amino acids. Germline lookup yields CDR1 SGHRS and CDR2 YFSETQ.

The rearrangement joins TRBV29-1 to TRBJ2-5, with 9 bases matching TRBD2. The closer fit of TRBJ2-7 to the DNA end suggests the J call may be wrong. Germline V lookup: CDR1 SQVTM, CDR2 ANQGSEA. CDR3 size: 14 residues. The CDR3 loop reads CSVGGLAGSYEQYF. The CDR3 nucleotides read TGCAGCGTCGGGGGACTAGCCGGGTCCTACGAGCAGTACTTC.

The rearrangement links TRBV5-6 to TRBJ2-7, with a possible D match to TRBD2 (5 bases). This CDR3 is built from 14 residues. V was pared by 0 bases and J by 2 bases, with 9 bases between. Per germline, CDR1 SGHDT and CDR2 YYEEEE. The CDR3 nucleotides read TGTGCCAGCAGCTTGGGCCCGGGGACCTACGAGCAGTACTTC. Translated: CASSLGPGTYEQYF. Looking up the rest from reference TRBV5-6 and TRBJ2-7 gives the full variable domain: DAGVTQSPTHLIKTRGQQVTLRCSPKSGHDTVSWYQQALGQGPQFIFQYYEEEERQRGNFPDRFSGHQFPNYSSELNVNALLLGDSALYLCASSLGPGTYEQYFGPGTRLTVT.

V is TRBV5-1 and J is TRBJ2-5, with a tentative D call TRBD2 (6 bases). Germline lookup yields CDR1 SGHRS and CDR2 YFSETQ. The CDR3 sequence is 16 residues long. With 1 base removed from V and 3 bases from J, the gap between germline ends came to 16 bases. CDR3 nucleotide sequence: TGCGCCAGCAGCTTGAGCCCGGTGTGGAGGGAAGAGACCCAGTACTTC. Its translation is CASSLSPVWREETQYF.

This clone was observed a single time. At one end the junction does not follow the germline gene, possibly because of a read error. As DNA, the CDR3 is TGTGCCAGCAGCGCCCGACTAGCGGGAGTAAGGAACGCCGGGGAGCTGTTTTTT. Translation gives CASSARLAGVRNAGELFF. The rearrangement joins TRBV7-2 to TRBJ2-2, with 12 nucleotides matching TRBD2. This CDR3 contains 18 residues. CDR1 is SGHTA and CDR2 is FQGNSA in the germline V gene.

In this sample, this clone turned up a few times. The chain has TRBV2 and TRBJ1-6, with D possibly being TRBD1 (5 bases). Deletions cut 0 bases from V and 9 bases from J, with 15 bases between. Germline values: CDR1 SNHLY, CDR2 FYNNEI. The CDR3 has 16 residues. CDR3 sequence (DNA): TGTGCCAGCAGTGAAGCGCTCGGGGGATCGAGTTCACCCCTCCACTTT. Translation: CASSEALGGSSSPLHF. Full variable domain (outside the CDR3, taken from reference TRBV2 and TRBJ1-6): EPEVTQTPSHQVTQMGQEVILRCVPISNHLYFYWYRQILGQKVEFLVSFYNNEISEKSEIFDDQFSVERPDGSNFTLKIRSTKLEDSAMYFCASSEALGGSSSPLHFGNGTRLTVT.

The J gene is TRBJ2-3, the V gene TRBV5-8; D uncertain. Germline CDR1 is SGHTS and CDR2 is YDEGEE. The CDR3 extends over 13 amino acids. The ends were cut back, 9 bases at V and 4 bases at J, with 15 bases in the middle. The CDR3 nucleotides are TGTGCCATAAGAACCTTAGTGGCAGATACGCAGTATTTT. This encodes CAIRTLVADTQYF.

The chain carries TRBV7-2 and TRBJ2-3; D might be TRBD2 (6 bases). Germline V lookup: CDR1 SGHTA, CDR2 FQGNSA. The germline V and J ends were trimmed by 1 base and 0 bases, with 11 bases remaining between them. The CDR3 contains 16 residues. The CDR3 sequence is CASSLDSGESTDTQYF. DNA of the CDR3: TGTGCCAGCAGCTTAGATAGCGGAGAAAGCACAGATACGCAGTATTTT.

This rearrangement joins TRBV30 to TRBJ1-2; 10 nucleotides line up with TRBD1. Germline CDR1 GTSNPN, CDR2 SVGIG (reference sequence). This CDR3 is built from 14 residues. The ends lost 3 bases at V and 8 bases at J; junction bases unmatched: 9. The CDR3 loop is CAWSDRGPPLGYTF. CDR3 DNA: TGTGCCTGGAGCGACAGGGGGCCCCCCTTGGGCTACACCTTC. The full variable domain, its missing parts supplied by reference TRBV30 and TRBJ1-2, is SQTIHQWPATLVQPVGSPLSLECTVEGTSNPNLYWYRQAAGRGLQLLFYSVGIGQISSEVPQNLSASRPQDRQFILSSKKLLLSDSGFYLCAWSDRGPPLGYTFGSGTRLTVV.